Listed here are 28 T cell receptor beta chains from one sample, sequenced in a study of response to subunit inactivated influenza vaccine. TCRdb re-called the RT-PCR reads through MiXCR, storing one row per CDR3 protein. The sample lists about 540,000 distinct CDR3 sequences, roughly 23% occurring once. This sample was shared with a second study, whose subject was T cells expressing NK-cell markers. That investigation notes: The TCR beta cDNA came from 5'RACE template switching with UMIs.

Source: CD4+ T cells sorted from PBMCs, taken about 12 days after vaccination. The receptor source for this set is a man aged 50 or older who received an inactivated influenza vaccine.

In nucleotides, the CDR3 is TGCAGTGCTAAAGGACAACGCGGAGATAATGAAAAACTGTTTTTT. Its translation: CSAKGQRGDNEKLFF. V and J are TRBV20-1 and TRBJ1-4, with D perhaps TRBD1 (5 bases). From germline, CDR1 is DFQATT and CDR2 SNEGSKA (reference sequence). Trimming left V 4 bases short and J 4 bases short, with 16 bases between. The CDR3 loop spans 15 amino acids.

This chain's CDR3 is CASSFRGREGNEQFF. CDR3 nucleotides: TGTGCCAGCAGCTTCAGAGGGCGGGAGGGTAATGAGCAGTTCTTC. This chain uses TRBV5-4 with TRBJ2-1, with TRBD2 matching over 9 bases. Germline V gene sequence: CDR1 SGHNT, CDR2 YYREEE (reference sequence). J lost 7 bases, V lost 2 bases, and 7 bases had no gene match. The CDR3 consists of 15 residues.

The chain couples TRBV7-9 to TRBJ2-2; D remains ambiguous. Germline V gene data show CDR1 as SEHNR and CDR2 as FQNEAQ (reference sequence). This CDR3 has 11 amino acids. The CDR3 nucleotides are TGTGGCGCCTCGAACACCGGGGAGCTGTTTTTT. This codes for CGASNTGELFF.

This clonotype was counted between two and nine times. V gene TRBV5-1 combines with J gene TRBJ1-1, with D unclear. The germline gives CDR1 SGHRS, CDR2 YFSETQ. V lost 4 bases and J 1 base, leaving 14 bases between the germline ends. This CDR3 region has 15 residues. CDR3 in DNA: TGCGCCAGCAGCCTAGACCTGGGTACGAACACTGAAGCTTTCTTT. Its translation is CASSLDLGTNTEAFF.

This clonotype was seen a few times. This rearrangement joins TRBV20-1 to TRBJ2-1; D is perhaps TRBD2 (5 bases). The CDR3 runs 13 residues. The ends were cut back, 8 bases at V and 7 bases at J, with 18 bases in the middle. CDR1 is DFQATT, CDR2 SNEGSKA, per germline (reference sequence). The CDR3 DNA reads as TGCAGTACGACTATCCCAGCAGTAAATGAGCAGTTCTTC. Encoded protein: CSTTIPAVNEQFF.

This clonotype has only a few counts. This rearrangement joins TRBV10-3 to TRBJ2-2; no clear D gene. Trimming left V 0 bases short and J 4 bases short, with 6 bases between. This CDR3 has 14 amino acids. From germline, CDR1 is ENHRY and CDR2 SYGVKD. CDR3 residues: CAISESGSTGELFF. The CDR3, as DNA: TGTGCCATCAGTGAGTCTGGCAGCACCGGGGAGCTGTTTTTT.

This clonotype appeared many times. This rearrangement joins TRBV7-9 to TRBJ2-2; TRBD1 agrees at 8 bases. The CDR3 sequence is 16 residues long. Germline CDR1 reads SEHNR; CDR2 reads FQNEAQ (reference sequence). After removal of 3 bases from V and 2 bases from J, the junction contained 5 bases not matched to a gene. The CDR3: CASSFPGQGNTGELFF. The CDR3, as DNA: TGTGCCAGCAGCTTTCCCGGACAGGGTAACACCGGGGAGCTGTTTTTT.

The CDR3 DNA is TGCAGTGCTATACGGACTAGCGGGGACGAGCAGTACTTC. This codes for CSAIRTSGDEQYF. The chain links TRBV20-1 to TRBJ2-7; 12 nucleotides align to TRBD2. Germline CDR1 and CDR2: DFQATT and SNEGSKA (reference sequence). The CDR3 spans 13 residues. The V segment lost 4 bases and the J segment 5 bases; nucleotides outside the gene matches: 3.

This clonotype was found many times. V and J are TRBV24-1 and TRBJ2-1, with 9 bases aligning to TRBD1. After removal of 5 bases from V and 10 bases from J, the junction contained 11 bases not matched to a gene. The CDR3 runs to 15 residues. The germline V gene has CDR1 KGHDR and CDR2 SFDVKD. The CDR3 reads CATSGPNRGRGEQFF. As DNA, the CDR3 is TGTGCCACCAGTGGTCCTAACAGGGGGCGGGGAGAGCAGTTCTTC.

The chain combines TRBV29-1 with TRBJ1-1, with a weak D call TRBD1 (5 bases). The CDR3 length is 14 residues. V lost 5 bases and J 5 bases, leaving 18 bases between the germline ends. Germline V lookup: CDR1 SQVTM, CDR2 ANQGSEA. The CDR3: CSVWGSGGRTEAFF. The CDR3 DNA reads TGCAGCGTTTGGGGCAGCGGCGGGAGAACTGAAGCTTTCTTT.

This clonotype showed up just a few times. This chain uses TRBV20-1 with TRBJ1-6; D possibly corresponds to TRBD1 (6 bases). V was cut by 3 bases and J by 11 bases, with 14 bases left in between. The CDR3 is 13 residues long. Looked up from germline, CDR1 is DFQATT and CDR2 is SNEGSKA (reference sequence). The CDR3 reads CSASQGRITPLHF. The CDR3 nucleotides read TGCAGTGCTAGCCAGGGGAGGATTACACCCCTCCACTTT.

The chain employs TRBV29-1 and TRBJ2-1, with 12 bases aligning to TRBD2. The ends lost 8 bases at V and 3 bases at J; junction bases unmatched: 17. The CDR3 is made up of 18 amino acids. Per germline, CDR1 SQVTM and CDR2 ANQGSEA. CDR3 DNA: TGCAGCACCACTGGGGTACTAGCGGGGGGAGCCCGCTACAATGAGCAGTTCTTC. Amino acid sequence: CSTTGVLAGGARYNEQFF.

This clonotype is a singleton in its sample. CDR3: CASSSVGGGPTDTQYF. In nucleotides, the CDR3 is TGTGCCAGCAGCTCGGTTGGGGGGGGCCCCACAGATACGCAGTATTTT. The chain recombines TRBV7-2 with TRBJ2-3, with a weak D call TRBD2 (7 bases). The length of the CDR3 is 16 residues. Trimming took 4 bases from V and 2 from J, leaving 16 bases between them. Per germline, CDR1 SGHTA and CDR2 FQGNSA.

This clonotype was seen only a few times. This chain connects TRBV20-1 to TRBJ2-7; D gene ambiguous. This CDR3 is 12 amino acids long. Germline V gene data show CDR1 as DFQATT and CDR2 as SNEGSKA (reference sequence). V shed 2 bases and J shed 6 bases, with 11 bases lying between them. The CDR3 nucleotides read TGCAGTGCTAGACCTGCCGGGCGCGAGCAGTACTTC. It translates to CSARPAGREQYF.

This chain uses TRBV12-3 or TRBV12-4 with TRBJ2-1; D is ambiguous. The CDR3 contains 14 residues. V was cut by 3 bases and J by 4 bases, with 10 bases left in between. The CDR3 loop reads CASSLASRYNEQFF. The DNA of the CDR3 is TGTGCCAGCAGTTTGGCTTCAAGGTACAATGAGCAGTTCTTC.

This clonotype was seen a handful of times. The rearrangement links TRBV4-3 to TRBJ1-5; D gene unclear. The CDR3 consists of 20 residues. V lost 0 bases to trimming and J lost 5 bases, with 26 bases between them. The V gene's germline CDR1 is LGHNA and CDR2 YSLEER. CDR3 sequence: CASSQDEGPHPLSSHQPQHF. CDR3 nucleotides: TGCGCCAGCAGCCAAGACGAGGGCCCTCACCCCCTATCATCTCATCAGCCCCAGCATTTT.

The genes are TRBV12-3 or TRBV12-4 and TRBJ1-1; D possibly corresponds to TRBD1 (5 bases). With 6 bases removed from V and 1 base from J, the gap between germline ends came to 15 bases. The CDR3 sequence is 15 residues long. The CDR3 DNA is TGTGCCAGCAGCCCAGGGTCGGGTCCGAACACTGAAGCTTTCTTT. It is translated as CASSPGSGPNTEAFF.

This clonotype was recorded a few times. V usage is TRBV4-1 and J usage is TRBJ2-7; D may be TRBD2 (7 bases). This CDR3 comprises 15 residues. The germline V and J ends were trimmed by 2 bases and 4 bases, with 15 bases remaining between them. CDR1 MGHRA and CDR2 YSYEKL come from the germline V gene. This CDR3 is CASSQSPGGLYEQYF. Written as DNA, the CDR3 is TGCGCCAGCAGCCAATCCCCGGGGGGCCTATACGAGCAGTACTTC.

This clonotype has more than one count but fewer than ten. The chain recombines TRBV6-1 with TRBJ2-1; tentative D call: TRBD1 (7 bases). Trimming removed 4 bases from V and 9 bases from J, with 19 bases in between. Germline CDR1 reads MNHNS; CDR2 reads SASEGT. The CDR3 is made up of 15 amino acids. CDR3 loop: CASSVDLEGAGEQFF. The CDR3 DNA sequence: TGTGCCAGCAGTGTCGATTTGGAGGGGGCGGGTGAGCAGTTCTTC.

The rearrangement uses TRBV6-2 or TRBV6-3 and TRBJ1-5; D is undetermined. V was trimmed by 5 bases and J by 3 bases, leaving 14 bases between them. CDR1 and CDR2 (germline): MNHEY, SVGEGT. CDR3 size: 15 residues. The CDR3 region is CASSTTGPTNQPQHF. In DNA, the CDR3 is TGTGCCAGCAGTACCACCGGACCGACCAATCAGCCCCAGCATTTT.

The rearrangement joins TRBV6-5 to TRBJ2-3, with 8 bases lining up with TRBD1. The V and J ends lost 2 bases and 2 bases, in that order; junction bases with no gene match: 15. The CDR3 runs 19 residues. Germline CDR1 and CDR2: MNHEY and SVGAGI. The CDR3, as DNA: TGTGCCAGCAGTTACCGTAGGTCTTTTGTGACAGGGGACACAGATACGCAGTATTTT. It is translated as CASSYRRSFVTGDTDTQYF.

V is TRBV6-2 or TRBV6-3 and J is TRBJ2-7; TRBD1 is a possible D gene (6 bases). The germline gives CDR1 MNHEY, CDR2 SVGEGT. The CDR3 has 17 amino acids. Trimming shortened V by 2 bases and J by 0 bases, and 17 bases separated the two germline ends. The chain's CDR3 is CASSYPRQEPHSYEQYF. As DNA, the CDR3 is TGTGCCAGCAGTTACCCCAGACAGGAGCCCCACTCCTACGAGCAGTACTTC.

This clonotype showed up just a few times. The chain couples TRBV9 to TRBJ2-1, with TRBD2 identical over 8 bases. This CDR3 region has 18 residues. The V and J ends lost 3 bases and 0 bases, in that order; junction bases with no gene match: 11. In germline, CDR1 is SGDLS, CDR2 YYNGEE. The CDR3 reads CASSGFSGEQSSYNEQFF. CDR3 nucleotide sequence: TGTGCCAGCAGCGGATTTAGCGGGGAGCAAAGCTCCTACAATGAGCAGTTCTTC. Full variable domain (missing parts from reference TRBV9 and TRBJ2-1): DSGVTQTPKHLITATGQRVTLRCSPRSGDLSVYWYQQSLDQGLQFLIQYYNGEERAKGNILERFSAQQFPDLHSELNLSSLELGDSALYFCASSGFSGEQSSYNEQFFGPGTRLTVL.

This clonotype was seen ten or more times. V and J are TRBV6-2 or TRBV6-3 and TRBJ2-7, with 10 bases matching TRBD2. CDR3 length: 15 amino acids. Germline CDR1 is MNHEY and CDR2 is SVGEGT. Trimming took 7 bases from V and 0 from J; bases not matched to a gene: 6. The CDR3 DNA follows: TGTGCCAGCACCACTAGCGGGGCCTTCTCCTACGAGCAGTACTTC. This translates into CASTTSGAFSYEQYF.

This sequence joins TRBV4-3 and TRBJ2-7; D is unclear. The CDR3 consists of 15 residues. Per germline, CDR1 LGHNA and CDR2 YSLEER. The V end lost 0 bases, the J end lost 3 bases, and 12 bases lay between the germline ends. The CDR3 spells CASSQDPTVSYEQYF. CDR3 DNA sequence: TGCGCCAGCAGCCAAGATCCCACAGTCAGCTACGAGCAGTACTTC.

In its sample, this clonotype was seen a few times. The chain couples TRBV4-2 to TRBJ2-6; D unresolved. V was cut by 0 bases and J by 2 bases, with 5 bases left in between. CDR1 and CDR2 (germline): LGHNA, YNFKEQ. The CDR3 length is 15 residues. In nucleotides, the CDR3 is TGTGCCAGCAGCCAAGAGGGAACTGGGGCCAACGTCCTGACTTTC. Translating it yields CASSQEGTGANVLTF.

The chain combines TRBV7-8 with TRBJ1-1; TRBD1 matches 7 bases. This CDR3 has 15 residues. The junction had 6 bases not matched to a gene; V was cut back by 5 bases and J by 0 bases. The germline CDR1 and CDR2 sequences are SGHVS and FQNEAQ. The CDR3 is CASSPLQGMNTEAFF. The CDR3 DNA is TGTGCCAGCAGCCCACTACAGGGGATGAACACTGAAGCTTTCTTT.

This clonotype has just a few counts. The rearrangement links TRBV6-2 or TRBV6-3 to TRBJ2-5; D is undetermined. This CDR3 region has 12 residues. Looked up from germline, CDR1 is MNHEY and CDR2 is SVGEGT. V gave up 5 bases and J gave up 4 bases, with 8 bases separating them. CDR3 nucleotides: TGTGCCAGCAGTAAAGACGGAGAGACCCAGTACTTC. It encodes CASSKDGETQYF.